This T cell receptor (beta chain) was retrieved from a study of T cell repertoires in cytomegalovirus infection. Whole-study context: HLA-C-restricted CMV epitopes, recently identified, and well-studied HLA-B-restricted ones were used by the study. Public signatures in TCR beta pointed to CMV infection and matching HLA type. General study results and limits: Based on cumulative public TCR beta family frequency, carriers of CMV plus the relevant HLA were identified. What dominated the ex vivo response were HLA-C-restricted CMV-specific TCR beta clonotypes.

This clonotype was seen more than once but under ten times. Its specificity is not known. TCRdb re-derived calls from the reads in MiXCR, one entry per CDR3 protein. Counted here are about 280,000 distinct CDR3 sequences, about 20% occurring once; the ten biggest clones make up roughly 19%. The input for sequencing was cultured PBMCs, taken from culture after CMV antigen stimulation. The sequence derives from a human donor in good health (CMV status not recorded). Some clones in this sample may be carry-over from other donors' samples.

The DNA of the CDR3 is TGTGCCAGCAGTCCGCCCCAGGGGGCGGAGGAAAAACTGTTTTTT. It encodes CASSPPQGAEEKLFF. The chain has TRBV12-3 or TRBV12-4 and TRBJ1-4; 8 bases align to TRBD1. This CDR3 has 15 amino acids. V was pared by 5 bases and J by 8 bases, with 10 bases of the junction left unmatched.